These 16 T cell receptor beta chains were sequenced from one sample in a study of T-cell reconstitution after alpha-beta-depleted transplantation in children. Unique molecular identifiers were incorporated into the prepared TCRbeta library. In TCRdb, the PCR reads were re-called with MiXCR into one record per CDR3 protein. This table has 500,000 to 650,000 distinct CDR3 sequences, 10% to 12% appearing once. Sequences were derived from PBMCs, mostly from graft donor cells, sampled 180 days after TCRalphabeta/CD19-depleted stem cell transplant. Every receptor here comes from a female patient between 2 and 10 years old who had a stem cell transplant for aplastic anemia, so the T cells may come from the graft donor.

In its sample, this clonotype was seen a few times. The chain has TRBV4-3 and TRBJ1-6; 7 bases agree with TRBD1. The CDR3 loop spans 18 amino acids. Losses at the gene ends were 4 bases for V and 3 bases for J; bases not matched to a gene: 12. CDR1 LGHNA and CDR2 YSLEER come from the germline V gene. Here the CDR3 reads CASSLGTGVTLYNSPLHF. CDR3 DNA sequence: TGCGCCAGCAGCCTCGGAACAGGGGTCACCCTCTATAATTCACCCCTCCACTTT.

The chain carries TRBV4-3 and TRBJ2-7, with D maybe TRBD1 (6 bases). From germline, CDR1 is LGHNA and CDR2 YSLEER. V was pared by 0 bases and J by 5 bases, with 20 bases between. CDR3 length: 17 residues. CDR3 coding DNA: TGCGCCAGCAGCCAAGATGGAGGCAGGGGATTTAAGGACGAGCAGTACTTC. Translation: CASSQDGGRGFKDEQYF.

This chain links TRBV7-9 with TRBJ2-3, with D maybe TRBD2 (5 bases). V was shortened by 5 bases and J by 2 bases, with 20 bases between the two germline ends. Germline CDR1 reads SEHNR; CDR2 reads FQNEAQ (reference sequence). This CDR3 comprises 17 residues. The CDR3 loop reads CASSGARTYQFTDTQYF. The DNA for the CDR3 is TGTGCCAGCAGCGGCGCGAGGACTTACCAATTCACAGATACGCAGTATTTT.

This clonotype showed up just once. Because it lacks the conserved phenylalanine or tryptophan at the end, this CDR3 is likely a read error. The chain couples TRBV29-1 to TRBJ2-6; TRBD2 might be the D (6 bases). Trimming left V 4 bases short and J 0 bases short, with 13 bases between. The CDR3 is 16 amino acids. Germline CDR1 and CDR2: SQVTM and ANQGSEA. For the CDR3, the DNA is TGCAGCGTTGGGGGGGACGTTAGCTCTGGGGCCAACGTCCTGACTTAC. It specifies CSVGGDVSSGANVLTY.

This clonotype was counted between two and nine times. V and J are TRBV12-3 or TRBV12-4 and TRBJ2-3, with D tentatively TRBD2 (6 bases). Between the trimmed V and J ends, which lost 2 bases and 4 bases, there was a span of 16 bases. The CDR3 loop spans 16 amino acids. CDR3 bases: TGTGCCAGCAGTTTAACATCCGGGAGAGGGGCAGATACGCAGTATTTT. Translating it yields CASSLTSGRGADTQYF.

The CDR3 DNA reads as TGCAGCGTTGGCTCTCCTAGCGGGGGGCGTCGATGGGAGCTGTTTTTT. Amino acids: CSVGSPSGGRRWELFF. The chain uses TRBV29-1 and TRBJ2-2; 11 positions match TRBD2. Germline V gene lookup returns CDR1 SQVTM and CDR2 ANQGSEA. The CDR3 has 16 residues. The V and J ends lost 4 bases and 9 bases, in that order; junction bases with no gene match: 13.

This chain connects TRBV7-2 to TRBJ2-7; 9 bases agree with TRBD1. V shed 5 bases, J shed 2 bases, and the junction held 7 bases outside the gene matches. CDR1 and CDR2 (germline): SGHTA, FQGNSA. CDR3 length equals 15 residues. CDR3 sequence: CASSPDGTGTYEQYF. For the CDR3, the DNA is TGTGCCAGCAGCCCCGACGGGACAGGGACCTACGAGCAGTACTTC.

The chain carries TRBV5-1 and TRBJ2-6; perhaps D is TRBD1 or TRBD2 (5 bases each). Germline CDR1 is SGHRS and CDR2 is YFSETQ. Trimming took off 7 bases at V and 0 bases at J, with 11 bases between the two ends. CDR3 size: 15 residues. CDR3 amino acids: CASAPGASGANVLTF. In DNA, the CDR3 is TGCGCCAGCGCCCCCGGGGCCTCTGGGGCCAACGTCCTGACTTTC.

CDR3 nucleotides: TGTGCCAGCGGGGGTAGCGGGAGGTCCTACGAGCAGTACTTC. Its translation: CASGGSGRSYEQYF. This sequence joins TRBV7-9 and TRBJ2-7; 10 bases are shared with TRBD2. CDR1 and CDR2 from the germline V gene are SEHNR and FQNEAQ (reference sequence). V lost 8 bases and J lost 1; bases outside the gene matches: 5. The CDR3 loop spans 14 amino acids.

The chain joins TRBV6-5 to TRBJ1-2; 11 nucleotides match TRBD1. The CDR3 consists of 15 residues. The V segment lost 0 bases and the J segment 4 bases; nucleotides outside the gene matches: 1. Germline CDR1 is MNHEY and CDR2 is SVGAGI. The CDR3 bases are TGTGCCAGCAGTTACTCCGGGACAGGGGGCTATGGCTACACCTTC. It translates to CASSYSGTGGYGYTF.

The chain recombines TRBV7-9 with TRBJ2-3, with D perhaps matching TRBD2 (5 bases). The germline CDR1 and CDR2 sequences are SEHNR and FQNEAQ (reference sequence). The CDR3 sequence is 14 residues long. The V end was cut by 7 bases, the J end by 7 bases, with 18 bases between. CDR3 sequence reads: CASTMTKPTYTQYF. Here the CDR3 DNA reads TGTGCCAGCACCATGACTAAACCCACGTATACGCAGTATTTT.

The V gene is TRBV10-1, the J gene TRBJ2-1; 10 bases fit TRBD2. Per germline, CDR1 WNHNN and CDR2 SYGVQD (reference sequence). CDR3 length: 15 amino acids. The V segment lost 6 bases and the J segment 4 bases; nucleotides outside the gene matches: 6. This CDR3 reads CASRPSGSKYNEQFF. DNA of the CDR3: TGCGCCAGCAGACCTAGCGGGAGTAAATACAATGAGCAGTTCTTC.

This clonotype occurred once. V is TRBV6-2 or TRBV6-3 and J is TRBJ2-7, with TRBD2 matching over 8 bases. Trimming took 5 bases from V and 4 from J; bases not matched to a gene: 7. The CDR3 is 14 residues long. Germline V gene data show CDR1 as MNHEY and CDR2 as SVGEGT. The CDR3 sequence: CASSKSGRGYEQYF. The CDR3 DNA reads as TGTGCCAGCAGTAAAAGCGGGAGAGGATACGAGCAGTACTTC.

Ten or more counts support this clonotype. The rearrangement joins TRBV29-1 to TRBJ2-5, with 7 bases identical to TRBD1. Germline V gene lookup returns CDR1 SQVTM and CDR2 ANQGSEA. The CDR3 extends over 12 amino acids. J gave up 2 bases and V 5 bases, and 2 bases lay outside the gene matches. CDR3 bases: TGCAGCGTTCTCAGGGGGCAAGAGACCCAGTACTTC. It specifies CSVLRGQETQYF.

The rearrangement uses TRBV10-3 and TRBJ1-2, with D uncertain. Germline V gene lookup returns CDR1 ENHRY and CDR2 SYGVKD. The CDR3 contains 13 residues. Trimming removed 0 bases from V and 4 bases from J, with 6 bases in between. CDR3 sequence reads: CAISESGPYGYTF. As DNA, the CDR3 is TGTGCCATCAGTGAGTCCGGTCCCTATGGCTACACCTTC.

The genes are TRBV9 and TRBJ2-1; D uncertain. Germline V lookup: CDR1 SGDLS, CDR2 YYNGEE. The CDR3 is made up of 16 amino acids. Trimming stripped 4 bases from V and 5 bases from J, with 19 bases between. CDR3 in amino acids: CASSPRRAPPDNEQFF. CDR3 DNA: TGTGCCAGCAGCCCCCGCCGGGCCCCCCCAGACAATGAGCAGTTCTTC.